This TCR beta chain was sequenced during a study of naive and memory T cell subsets. General observations from the study: A few larger clonotypes appeared in naive repertoires, especially CD8, possibly memory cells re-expressing CD45RA. No ground truth validated the naive and memory repertoire findings.

CDR3 length: 17 amino acids. The J segment lost 0 bases and the V segment lost 3 bases, leaving 7 bases of the junction unmatched. Per the germline V gene, CDR1 is MNHNS and CDR2 is SASEGT. The beta constant-region primer was an equimolar mix of two oligonucleotides covering TRBC1 and TRBC2. Nested alpha and beta constant-region primers with the SP2 primer drove four PCR rounds on ligated cDNA. TCRdb re-derived calls from the UMI-ligation and nested PCR reads in MiXCR, one entry per CDR3 protein. Of over 130,000 distinct CDR3 sequences in the sample, approximately 20% are singletons; the top ten hold around 0.63%. This clonotype was found many times. The target antigen is unknown. Overnight CMV lysate stimulation of fresh PBMCs defined donor CMV status by CD4+ IFNgamma.

The sequenced material came from naive CD8+ T cells from blood. The rearrangement joins TRBV6-1 to TRBJ1-4; 7 nucleotides agree with TRBD1. The clonotype comes from a human donor in good health. The DNA for the CDR3 is TGTGCCAGCAGTGATCTGAGACAGGGTACAACTAATGAAAAACTGTTTTTT. It encodes CASSDLRQGTTNEKLFF.